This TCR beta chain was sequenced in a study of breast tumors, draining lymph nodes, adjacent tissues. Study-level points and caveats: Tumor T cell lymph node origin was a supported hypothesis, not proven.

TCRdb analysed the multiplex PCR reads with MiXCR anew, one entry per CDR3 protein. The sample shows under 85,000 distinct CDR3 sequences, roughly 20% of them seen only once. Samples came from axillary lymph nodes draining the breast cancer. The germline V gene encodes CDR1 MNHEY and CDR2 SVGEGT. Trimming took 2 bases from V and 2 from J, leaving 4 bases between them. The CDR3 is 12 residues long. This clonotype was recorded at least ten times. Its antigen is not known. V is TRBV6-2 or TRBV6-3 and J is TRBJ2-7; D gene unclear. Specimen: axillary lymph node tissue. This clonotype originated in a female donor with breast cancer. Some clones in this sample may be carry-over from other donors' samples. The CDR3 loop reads CASSYATYEQYF. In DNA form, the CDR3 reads TGTGCCAGCAGTTACGCGACCTACGAGCAGTACTTC.